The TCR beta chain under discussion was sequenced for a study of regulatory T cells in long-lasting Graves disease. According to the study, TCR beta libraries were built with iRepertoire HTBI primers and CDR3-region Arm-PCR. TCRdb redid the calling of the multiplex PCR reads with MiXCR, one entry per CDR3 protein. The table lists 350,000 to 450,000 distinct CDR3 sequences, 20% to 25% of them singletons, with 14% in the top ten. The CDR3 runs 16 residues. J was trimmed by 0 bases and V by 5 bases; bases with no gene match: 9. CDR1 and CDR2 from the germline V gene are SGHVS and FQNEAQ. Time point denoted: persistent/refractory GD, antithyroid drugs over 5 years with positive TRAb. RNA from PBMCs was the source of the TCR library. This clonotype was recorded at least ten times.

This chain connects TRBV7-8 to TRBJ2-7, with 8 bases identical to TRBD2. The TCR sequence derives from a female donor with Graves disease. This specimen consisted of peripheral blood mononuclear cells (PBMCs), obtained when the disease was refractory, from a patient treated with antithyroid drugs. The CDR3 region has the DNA TGTGCCAGCAGCATGCGAACTAGCGGCAGCTCCTACGAGCAGTACTTC. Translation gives CASSMRTSGSSYEQYF.